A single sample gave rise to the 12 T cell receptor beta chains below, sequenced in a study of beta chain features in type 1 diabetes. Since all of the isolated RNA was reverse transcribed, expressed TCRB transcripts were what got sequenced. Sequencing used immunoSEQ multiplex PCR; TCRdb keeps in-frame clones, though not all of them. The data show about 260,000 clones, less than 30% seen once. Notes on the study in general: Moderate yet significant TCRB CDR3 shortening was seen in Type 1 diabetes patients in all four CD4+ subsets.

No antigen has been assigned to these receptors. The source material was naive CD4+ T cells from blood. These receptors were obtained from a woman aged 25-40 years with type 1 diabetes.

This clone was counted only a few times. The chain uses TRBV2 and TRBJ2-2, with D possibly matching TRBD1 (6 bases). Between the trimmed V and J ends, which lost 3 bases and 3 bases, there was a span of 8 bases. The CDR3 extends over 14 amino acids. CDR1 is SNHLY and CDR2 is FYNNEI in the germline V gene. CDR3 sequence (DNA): TGTGCCAGCAGTGAGACAGGAGACACCGGGGAGCTGTTTTTT. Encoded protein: CASSETGDTGELFF.

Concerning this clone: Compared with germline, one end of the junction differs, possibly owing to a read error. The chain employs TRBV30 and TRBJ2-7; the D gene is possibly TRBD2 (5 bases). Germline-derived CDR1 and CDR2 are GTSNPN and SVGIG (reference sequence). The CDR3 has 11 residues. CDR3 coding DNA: TGTGCCTGGAGTGTACTAGGTGTTTTCCACTTC. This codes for CAWSVLGVFHF.

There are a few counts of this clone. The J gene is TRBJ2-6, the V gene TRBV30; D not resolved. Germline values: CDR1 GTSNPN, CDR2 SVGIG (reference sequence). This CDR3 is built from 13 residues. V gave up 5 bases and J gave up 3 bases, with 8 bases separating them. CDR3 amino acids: CAWQGDGANVLTF. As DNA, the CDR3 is TGTGCCTGGCAAGGAGATGGGGCCAACGTCCTGACTTTC.

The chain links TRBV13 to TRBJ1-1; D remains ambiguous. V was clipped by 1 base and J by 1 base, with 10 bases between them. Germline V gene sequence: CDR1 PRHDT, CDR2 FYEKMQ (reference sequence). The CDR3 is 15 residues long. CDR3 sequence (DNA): TGTGCCAGCAGCTTAGAGGCACAGAGGAACACTGAAGCTTTCTTT. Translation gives CASSLEAQRNTEAFF.

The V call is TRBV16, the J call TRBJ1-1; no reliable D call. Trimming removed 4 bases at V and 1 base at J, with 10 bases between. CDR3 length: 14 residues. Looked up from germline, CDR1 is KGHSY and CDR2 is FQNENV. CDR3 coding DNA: TGTGCCAGCAGCCTTAGACATGGGAACACTGAAGCTTTCTTT. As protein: CASSLRHGNTEAFF.

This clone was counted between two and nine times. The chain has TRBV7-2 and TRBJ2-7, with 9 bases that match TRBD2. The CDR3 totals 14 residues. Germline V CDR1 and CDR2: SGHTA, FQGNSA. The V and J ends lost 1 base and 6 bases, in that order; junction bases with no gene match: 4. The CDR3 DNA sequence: TGTGCCAGCAGCTTAGTCGCGGGAGGGACCGAGCAGTACTTC. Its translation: CASSLVAGGTEQYF.

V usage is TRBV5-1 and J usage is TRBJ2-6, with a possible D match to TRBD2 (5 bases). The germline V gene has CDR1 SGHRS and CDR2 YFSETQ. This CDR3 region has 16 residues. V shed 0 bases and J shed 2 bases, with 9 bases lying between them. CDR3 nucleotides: TGCGCCAGCAGCTTGGGTGGCGGGCCTGGGGCCAACGTCCTGACTTTC. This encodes CASSLGGGPGANVLTF.

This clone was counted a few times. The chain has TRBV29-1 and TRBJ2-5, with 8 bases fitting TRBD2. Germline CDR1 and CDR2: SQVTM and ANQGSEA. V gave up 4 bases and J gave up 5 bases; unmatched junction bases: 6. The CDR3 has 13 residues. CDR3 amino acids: CSVGAGAGETQYF. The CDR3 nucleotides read TGCAGCGTTGGAGCGGGGGCGGGGGAGACCCAGTACTTC.

CDR3 loop: CSAMEFTEAFF. CDR3 coding DNA: TGCAGCGCGATGGAGTTTACTGAAGCTTTCTTT. The chain carries TRBV29-1 and TRBJ1-1, with unresolved D. The CDR3 consists of 11 residues. Trimming shortened V by 7 bases and J by 5 bases, and 11 bases separated the two germline ends. Germline V gene data show CDR1 as SQVTM and CDR2 as ANQGSEA.

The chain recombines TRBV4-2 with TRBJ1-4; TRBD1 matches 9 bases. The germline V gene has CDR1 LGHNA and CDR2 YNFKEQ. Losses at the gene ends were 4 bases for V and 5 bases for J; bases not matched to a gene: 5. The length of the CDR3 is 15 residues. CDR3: CASSLPGTGNEKLFF. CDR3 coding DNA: TGTGCCAGCAGCCTCCCCGGGACAGGGAATGAAAAACTGTTTTTT.

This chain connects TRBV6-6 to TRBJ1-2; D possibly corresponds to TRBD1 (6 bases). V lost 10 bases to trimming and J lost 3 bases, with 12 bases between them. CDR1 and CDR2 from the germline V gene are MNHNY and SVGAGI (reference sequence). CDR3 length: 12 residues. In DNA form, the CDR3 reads TGTGCCACTACCCACAGGGACTATGGCTACACCTTC. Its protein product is CATTHRDYGYTF.

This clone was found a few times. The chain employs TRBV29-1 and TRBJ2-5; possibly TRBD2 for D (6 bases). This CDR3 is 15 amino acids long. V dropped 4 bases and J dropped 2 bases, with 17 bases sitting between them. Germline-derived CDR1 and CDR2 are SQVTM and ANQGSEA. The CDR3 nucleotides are TGCAGCGTTGGAGAACGCTTCGGAGGGCAAGAGACCCAGTACTTC. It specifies CSVGERFGGQETQYF.